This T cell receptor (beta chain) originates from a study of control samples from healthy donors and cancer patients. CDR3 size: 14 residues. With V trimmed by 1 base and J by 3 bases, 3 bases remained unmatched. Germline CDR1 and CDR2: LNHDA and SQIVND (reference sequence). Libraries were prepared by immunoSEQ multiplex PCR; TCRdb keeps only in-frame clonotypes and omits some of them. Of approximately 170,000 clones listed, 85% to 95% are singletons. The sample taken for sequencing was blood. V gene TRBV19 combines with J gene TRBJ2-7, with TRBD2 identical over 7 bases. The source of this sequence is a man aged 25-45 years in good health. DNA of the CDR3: TGTGCCAGTAGTATAGCTGGCGGGAGCTACGAGCAGTACTTC. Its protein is CASSIAGGSYEQYF. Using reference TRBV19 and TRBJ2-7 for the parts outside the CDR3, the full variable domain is DGGITQSPKYLFRKEGQNVTLSCEQNLNHDAMYWYRQDPGQGLRLIYYSQIVNDFQKGDIAEGYSVSREKKESFPLTVTSAQKNPTAFYLCASSIAGGSYEQYFGPGTRLTVT.